This T cell receptor (beta chain) was found in a study of blood T cell repertoires in COVID-19. Study-wide background: COVID-19 samples collected from the United States, Italy and Spain covered acute and convalescent phases. T cells, B-cell-depleted T cells, or PBMCs provided the cDNA or gDNA that served as material.

CDR1 is SGHDT, CDR2 YYEEEE, per germline. Trimming removed 2 bases from V and 7 bases from J, with 15 bases in between. CDR3 length: 15 amino acids. Per the original methods: The assay estimated nucleated cells by amplifying reference gene primers. Assay used: immunoSEQ multiplex PCR; TCRdb lists only in-frame clones, some missing. Clone size and V and J calls were adopted from that table, with D and trimming inferred from the DNA. The table shows 150,000 to 200,000 clones, with roughly 84% occurring only once. The rearrangement links TRBV5-6 to TRBJ1-4, with D possibly TRBD1 on 5 matching bases. The specimen was peripheral blood. This clonotype originated in a man aged 65 to 79 with active or convalescent COVID-19. The CDR3 is CASSFRRGGIEKLFF. In nucleotides, the CDR3 is TGTGCCAGCAGCTTTAGGAGGGGCGGTATTGAAAAACTGTTTTTT.